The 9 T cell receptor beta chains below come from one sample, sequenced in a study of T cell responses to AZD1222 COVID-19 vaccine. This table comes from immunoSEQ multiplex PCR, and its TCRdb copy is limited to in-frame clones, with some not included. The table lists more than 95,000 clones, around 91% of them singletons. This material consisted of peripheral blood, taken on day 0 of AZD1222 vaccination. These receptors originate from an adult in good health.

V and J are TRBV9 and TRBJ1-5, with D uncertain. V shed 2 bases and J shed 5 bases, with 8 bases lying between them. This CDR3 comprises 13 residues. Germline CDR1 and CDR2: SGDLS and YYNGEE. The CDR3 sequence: CASSVYGDQPQHF. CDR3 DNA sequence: TGTGCCAGCAGCGTGTACGGAGATCAGCCCCAGCATTTT.

CDR3 loop: CASSLSIGESEKLFF. The CDR3 DNA reads as TGTGCCAGCAGTTTATCGATTGGGGAGAGTGAAAAACTGTTTTTT. This chain uses TRBV27 with TRBJ1-4, with no clear D. The length of the CDR3 is 15 residues. Germline CDR1 is MNHEY and CDR2 is SMNVEV (reference sequence). Deletions cut 0 bases from V and 7 bases from J, with 12 bases between.

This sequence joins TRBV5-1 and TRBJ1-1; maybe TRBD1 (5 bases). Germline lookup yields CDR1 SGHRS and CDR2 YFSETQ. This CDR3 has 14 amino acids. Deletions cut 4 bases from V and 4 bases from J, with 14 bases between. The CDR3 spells CASSIATGGTEAFF. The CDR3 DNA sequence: TGCGCCAGCAGCATAGCTACGGGGGGCACTGAAGCTTTCTTT.

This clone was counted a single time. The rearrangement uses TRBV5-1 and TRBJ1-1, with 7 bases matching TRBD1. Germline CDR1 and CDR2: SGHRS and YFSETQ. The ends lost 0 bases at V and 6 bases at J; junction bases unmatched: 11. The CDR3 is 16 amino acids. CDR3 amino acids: CASSLEGWDRVPEAFF. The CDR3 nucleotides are TGCGCCAGCAGCTTGGAGGGGTGGGACAGAGTCCCTGAAGCTTTCTTT. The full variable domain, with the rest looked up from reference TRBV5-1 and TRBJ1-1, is KAGVTQTPRYLIKTRGQQVTLSCSPISGHRSVSWYQQTPGQGLQFLFEYFSETQRNKGNFPGRFSGRQFSNSRSEMNVSTLELGDSALYLCASSLEGWDRVPEAFFGQGTRLTVV.

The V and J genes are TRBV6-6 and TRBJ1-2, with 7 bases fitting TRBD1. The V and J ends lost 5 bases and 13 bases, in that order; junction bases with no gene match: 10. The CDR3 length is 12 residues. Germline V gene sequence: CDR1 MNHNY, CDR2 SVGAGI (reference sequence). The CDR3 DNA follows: TGTGCCAGCAGTCCACAGGGGTGGGGGAGCACCTTC. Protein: CASSPQGWGSTF.

In DNA, the CDR3 is TGTGCCAGCAGCCCGACCGGGACACTCACAGATACGCAGTATTTT. This sequence encodes CASSPTGTLTDTQYF. The chain uses TRBV9 and TRBJ2-3, with D perhaps matching TRBD1 (6 bases). The CDR3 is 15 residues long. The V gene's germline CDR1 is SGDLS and CDR2 YYNGEE. Trimming took off 4 bases at V and 2 bases at J, with 14 bases between the two ends. The full variable domain, in which reference TRBV9 and TRBJ2-3 provide the parts outside the CDR3, is DSGVTQTPKHLITATGQRVTLRCSPRSGDLSVYWYQQSLDQGLQFLIQYYNGEERAKGNILERFSAQQFPDLHSELNLSSLELGDSALYFCASSPTGTLTDTQYFGPGTRLTVL.

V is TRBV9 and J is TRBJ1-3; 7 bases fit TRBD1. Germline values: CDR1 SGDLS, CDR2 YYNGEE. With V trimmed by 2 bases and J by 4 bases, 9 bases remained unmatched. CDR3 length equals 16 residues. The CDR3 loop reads CASSVLDRAAGNTIYF. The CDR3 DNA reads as TGTGCCAGCAGCGTCCTCGACAGGGCTGCAGGAAACACCATATATTTT.

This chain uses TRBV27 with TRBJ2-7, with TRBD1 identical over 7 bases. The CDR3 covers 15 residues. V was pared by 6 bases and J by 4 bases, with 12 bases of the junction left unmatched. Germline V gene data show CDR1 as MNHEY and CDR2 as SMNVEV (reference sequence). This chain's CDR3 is CASSSLTGALYEQYF. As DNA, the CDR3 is TGTGCCAGCAGCTCCCTAACAGGGGCGCTTTACGAGCAGTACTTC.

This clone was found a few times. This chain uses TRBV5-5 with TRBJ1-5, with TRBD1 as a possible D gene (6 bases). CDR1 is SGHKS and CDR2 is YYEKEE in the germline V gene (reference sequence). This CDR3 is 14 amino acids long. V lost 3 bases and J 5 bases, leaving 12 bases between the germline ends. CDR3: CASSWGQGYQPQHF. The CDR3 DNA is TGTGCCAGCAGCTGGGGACAAGGTTATCAGCCCCAGCATTTT.